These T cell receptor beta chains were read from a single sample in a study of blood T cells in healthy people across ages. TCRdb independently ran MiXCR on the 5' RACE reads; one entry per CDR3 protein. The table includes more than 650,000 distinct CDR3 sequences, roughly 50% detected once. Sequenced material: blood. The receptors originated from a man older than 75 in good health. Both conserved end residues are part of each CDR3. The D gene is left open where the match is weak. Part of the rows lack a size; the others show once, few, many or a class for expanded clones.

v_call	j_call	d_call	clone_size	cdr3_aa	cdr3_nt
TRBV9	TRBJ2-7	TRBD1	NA	CASSRGTGTYEQYF	TGTGCCAGCAGCCGCGGGACAGGGACCTACGAGCAGTACTTC
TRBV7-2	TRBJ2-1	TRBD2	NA	CATRVSGALNEQFF	TGTGCCACCCGGGTGAGCGGGGCTCTCAATGAGCAGTTCTTC
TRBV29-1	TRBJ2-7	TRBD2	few	CSVEGERESRYEQYF	TGCAGCGTTGAGGGCGAGCGGGAGAGTAGGTACGAGCAGTACTTC
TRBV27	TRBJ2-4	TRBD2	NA	CASSRTSGAWEQYF	TGTGCCAGTAGTCGAACTAGCGGTGCTTGGGAGCAGTACTTC
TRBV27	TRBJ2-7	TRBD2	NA	CASGTSATYEQYF	TGTGCCAGCGGGACTAGCGCCACCTACGAGCAGTACTTC
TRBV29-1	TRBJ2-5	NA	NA	CSTGGAGGETQYF	TGCAGCACGGGTGGGGCAGGAGGAGAGACCCAGTACTTC
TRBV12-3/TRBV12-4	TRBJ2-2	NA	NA	CASSPGELFF	TGTGCCAGCAGCCCCGGGGAGCTGTTTTTT
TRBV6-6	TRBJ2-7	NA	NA	CAAQGGSSYNEQYF	TGTGCCGCCCAGGGAGGTAGCTCCTACAATGAGCAGTACTTC
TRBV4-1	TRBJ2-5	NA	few	CASSQVPNRQGGVSKTQYF	TGCGCCAGCAGCCAAGTTCCCAATAGACAGGGAGGGGTCTCAAAGACCCAGTACTTC
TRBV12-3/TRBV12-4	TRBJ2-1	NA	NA	CASSPTSLSYNEQFF	TGTGCCAGCAGTCCTACTAGCCTCTCCTACAATGAGCAGTTCTTC
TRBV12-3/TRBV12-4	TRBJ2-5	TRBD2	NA	CASNVLAGGETQYF	TGTGCCAGCAACGTCCTAGCGGGAGGAGAGACCCAGTACTTC
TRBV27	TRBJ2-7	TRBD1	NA	CASSPPGQRHYEQYF	TGTGCCAGCAGTCCTCCGGGACAGAGACACTACGAGCAGTACTTC
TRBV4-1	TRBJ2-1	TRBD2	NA	CASSQGTSGISYEQFF	TGCGCCAGCAGCCAAGGGACTAGCGGGATATCCTATGAGCAGTTCTTC
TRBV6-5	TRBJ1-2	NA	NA	CASSYGGYNYGYTF	TGTGCCAGCAGTTATGGGGGATATAACTATGGCTACACCTTC
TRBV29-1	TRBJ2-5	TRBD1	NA	CSVRQGQTQYF	TGCAGCGTGCGACAGGGACAGACCCAGTACTTC
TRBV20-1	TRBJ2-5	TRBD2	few	CSASWAGGLQETQYF	TGCAGTGCTAGTTGGGCGGGAGGGCTCCAAGAGACCCAGTACTTC
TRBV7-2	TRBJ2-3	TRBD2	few	CASSRASGFTDTQYF	TGTGCCAGCAGCCGGGCTAGCGGGTTCACAGATACGCAGTATTTT
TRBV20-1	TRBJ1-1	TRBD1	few	CSARDRGGSPEAFF	TGCAGTGCTAGAGATCGAGGGGGCTCCCCTGAAGCTTTCTTT
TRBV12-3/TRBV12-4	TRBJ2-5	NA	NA	CASSPTGLRETQYF	TGTGCCAGCAGTCCGACGGGTCTTCGGGAGACCCAGTACTTC
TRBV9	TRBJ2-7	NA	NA	CASSAGTKVPLNQLRHEQYF	TGTGCCAGCAGCGCCGGGACAAAAGTACCTTTGAACCAGCTGCGTCACGAGCAGTACTTC
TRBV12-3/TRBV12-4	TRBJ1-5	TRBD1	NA	CASTNYRGQPQHF	TGTGCCAGCACCAATTACAGGGGCCAGCCCCAGCATTTT
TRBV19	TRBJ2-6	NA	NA	CASTIRGEVGANVLTF	TGTGCCAGTACCATCAGGGGAGAAGTTGGGGCCAACGTCCTGACTTTC
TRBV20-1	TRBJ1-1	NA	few	CSASRGKAFF	TGCAGTGCTAGCCGGGGAAAAGCTTTCTTT
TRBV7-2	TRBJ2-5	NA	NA	CASTGWGGGQQETQYF	TGTGCCAGCACGGGGTGGGGGGGTGGACAGCAAGAGACCCAGTACTTC
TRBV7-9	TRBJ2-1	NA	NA	CASEGVSRDEQFF	TGTGCCAGCGAGGGGGTGAGCCGGGATGAGCAGTTCTTC